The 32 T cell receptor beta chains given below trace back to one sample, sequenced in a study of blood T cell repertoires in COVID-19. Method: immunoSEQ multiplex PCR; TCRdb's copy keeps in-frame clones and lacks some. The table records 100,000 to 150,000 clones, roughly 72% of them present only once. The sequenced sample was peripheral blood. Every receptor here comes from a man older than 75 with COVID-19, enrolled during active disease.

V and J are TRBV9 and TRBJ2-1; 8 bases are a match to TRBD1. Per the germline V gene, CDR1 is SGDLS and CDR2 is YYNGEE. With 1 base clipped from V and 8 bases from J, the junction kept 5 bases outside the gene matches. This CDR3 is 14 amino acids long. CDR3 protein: CASSVRTGRDEQFF. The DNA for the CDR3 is TGTGCCAGCAGCGTAAGGACAGGGCGGGATGAGCAGTTCTTC. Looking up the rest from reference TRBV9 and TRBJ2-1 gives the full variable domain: DSGVTQTPKHLITATGQRVTLRCSPRSGDLSVYWYQQSLDQGLQFLIQYYNGEERAKGNILERFSAQQFPDLHSELNLSSLELGDSALYFCASSVRTGRDEQFFGPGTRLTVL.

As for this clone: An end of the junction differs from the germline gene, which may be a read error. This chain's CDR3 is CASRPGQFEEFF. The CDR3 coding sequence is TGTGCCAGCAGGCCAGGACAGTTTGAGGAGTTCTTC. This chain connects TRBV12-3 or TRBV12-4 to TRBJ2-1; D is perhaps TRBD1 (6 bases). The CDR3 spans 12 residues.

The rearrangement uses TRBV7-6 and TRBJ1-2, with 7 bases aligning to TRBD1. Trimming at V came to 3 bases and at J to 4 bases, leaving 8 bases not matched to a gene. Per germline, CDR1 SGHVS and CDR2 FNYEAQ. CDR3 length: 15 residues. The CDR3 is CASSLGGWDSYGYTF. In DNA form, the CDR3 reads TGTGCCAGCAGCTTGGGCGGGTGGGACAGCTATGGCTACACCTTC.

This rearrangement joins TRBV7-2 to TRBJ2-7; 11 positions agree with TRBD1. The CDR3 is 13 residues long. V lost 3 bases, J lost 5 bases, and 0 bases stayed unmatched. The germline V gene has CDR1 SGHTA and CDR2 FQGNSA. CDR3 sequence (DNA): TGTGCCAGCAGCTTGGGACAGGGGGACGAGCAGTACTTC. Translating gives CASSLGQGDEQYF.

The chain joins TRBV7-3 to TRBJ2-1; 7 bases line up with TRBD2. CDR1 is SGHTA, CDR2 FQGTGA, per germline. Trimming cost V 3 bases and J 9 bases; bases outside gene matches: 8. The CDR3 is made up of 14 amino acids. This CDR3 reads CASSLSGGRTEQFF. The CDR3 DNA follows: TGTGCCAGCAGCTTGAGCGGCGGGAGAACTGAGCAGTTCTTC.

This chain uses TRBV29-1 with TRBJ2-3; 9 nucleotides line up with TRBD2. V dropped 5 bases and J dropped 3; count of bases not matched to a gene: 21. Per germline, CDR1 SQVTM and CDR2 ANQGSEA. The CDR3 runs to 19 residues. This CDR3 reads CSVSNFRRGREGRTDTQYF. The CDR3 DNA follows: TGCAGCGTTTCTAATTTCCGGCGGGGGCGGGAGGGTCGGACAGATACGCAGTATTTT.

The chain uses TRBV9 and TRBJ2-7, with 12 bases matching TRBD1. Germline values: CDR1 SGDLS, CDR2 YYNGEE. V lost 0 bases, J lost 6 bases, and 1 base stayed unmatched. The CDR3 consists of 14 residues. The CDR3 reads CASSVGDRGREQYF. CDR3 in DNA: TGTGCCAGCAGCGTAGGGGACAGGGGGCGCGAGCAGTACTTC. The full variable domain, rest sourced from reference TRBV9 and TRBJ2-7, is DSGVTQTPKHLITATGQRVTLRCSPRSGDLSVYWYQQSLDQGLQFLIQYYNGEERAKGNILERFSAQQFPDLHSELNLSSLELGDSALYFCASSVGDRGREQYFGPGTRLTVT.

Here the CDR3 reads CASSEDRSSGNTIYF. DNA of the CDR3: TGTGCCAGCAGTGAGGACAGGTCCTCTGGAAACACCATATATTTT. This sequence joins TRBV6-1 and TRBJ1-3; TRBD1 aligns across 7 bases. CDR1 MNHNS and CDR2 SASEGT come from the germline V gene. The V gene end was trimmed by 3 bases and the J gene end by 0 bases; junction bases not matched to a gene: 2. This CDR3 is 15 amino acids long.

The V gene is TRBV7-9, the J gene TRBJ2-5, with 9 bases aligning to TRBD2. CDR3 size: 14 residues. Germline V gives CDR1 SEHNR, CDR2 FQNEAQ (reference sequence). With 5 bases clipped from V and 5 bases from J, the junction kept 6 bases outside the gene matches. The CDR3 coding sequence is TGTGCCAGCAGCGCGATAGCGGGAGAGGAGACCCAGTACTTC. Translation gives CASSAIAGEETQYF.

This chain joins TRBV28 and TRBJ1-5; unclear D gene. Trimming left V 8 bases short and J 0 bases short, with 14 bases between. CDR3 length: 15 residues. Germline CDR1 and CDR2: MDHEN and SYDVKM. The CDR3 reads CASFGTTYSNQPQHF. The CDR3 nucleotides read TGTGCCAGCTTTGGCACTACCTATAGCAATCAGCCCCAGCATTTT.

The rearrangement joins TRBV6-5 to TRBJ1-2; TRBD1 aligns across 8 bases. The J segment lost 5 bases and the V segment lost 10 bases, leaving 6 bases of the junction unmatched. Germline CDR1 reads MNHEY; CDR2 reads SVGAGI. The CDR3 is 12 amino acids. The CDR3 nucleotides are TGTGCCACAGGGGGCCCTGGTTATGGCTACACCTTC. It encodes CATGGPGYGYTF.

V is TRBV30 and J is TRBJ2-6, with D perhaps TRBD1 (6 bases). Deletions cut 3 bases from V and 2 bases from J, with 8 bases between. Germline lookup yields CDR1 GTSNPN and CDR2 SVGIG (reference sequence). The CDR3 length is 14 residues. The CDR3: CAWSRGAGANVLTF. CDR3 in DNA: TGTGCCTGGAGCAGGGGCGCTGGGGCCAACGTCCTGACTTTC.

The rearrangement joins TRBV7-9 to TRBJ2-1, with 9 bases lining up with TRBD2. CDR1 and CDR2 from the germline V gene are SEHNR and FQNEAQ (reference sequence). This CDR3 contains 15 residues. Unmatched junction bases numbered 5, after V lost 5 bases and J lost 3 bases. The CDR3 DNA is TGTGCCAGCAGCCTCGGGACTAGCTTCTACAATGAGCAGTTCTTC. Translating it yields CASSLGTSFYNEQFF.

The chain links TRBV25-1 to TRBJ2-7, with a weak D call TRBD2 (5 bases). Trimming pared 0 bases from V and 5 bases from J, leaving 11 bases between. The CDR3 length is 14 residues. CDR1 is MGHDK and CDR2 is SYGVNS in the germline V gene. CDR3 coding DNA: TGTGCCAGCAGTGAATATGGGAGTTCCCACGAGCAGTACTTC. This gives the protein CASSEYGSSHEQYF.

The CDR3 coding sequence is TGCAGCGTTGCCGGGAGGGGCTTTCTTGAGCAGTTCTTC. Translated: CSVAGRGFLEQFF. This chain joins TRBV29-1 and TRBJ2-1; TRBD2 matches at 8 bases. The CDR3 has 13 amino acids. The germline V gene has CDR1 SQVTM and CDR2 ANQGSEA. V shed 4 bases, J shed 9 bases, and the junction held 8 bases outside the gene matches.

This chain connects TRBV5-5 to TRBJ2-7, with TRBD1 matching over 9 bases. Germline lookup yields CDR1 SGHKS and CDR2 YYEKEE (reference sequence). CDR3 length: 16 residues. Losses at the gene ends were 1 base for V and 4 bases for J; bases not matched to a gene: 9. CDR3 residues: CASSLRPGTGIYEQYF. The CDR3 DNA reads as TGTGCCAGCAGCTTGAGGCCCGGGACAGGGATTTACGAGCAGTACTTC.

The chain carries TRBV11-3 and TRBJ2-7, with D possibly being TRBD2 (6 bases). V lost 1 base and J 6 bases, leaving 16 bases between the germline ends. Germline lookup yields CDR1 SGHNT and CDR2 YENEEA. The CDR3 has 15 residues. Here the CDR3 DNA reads TGTGCCAGCAGCTTAGGAGCCGGGACTCCGGGCGAGCAGTACTTC. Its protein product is CASSLGAGTPGEQYF. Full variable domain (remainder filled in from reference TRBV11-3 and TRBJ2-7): EAGVVQSPRYKIIEKKQPVAFWCNPISGHNTLYWYLQNLGQGPELLIRYENEEAVDDSQLPKDRFSAERLKGVDSTLKIQPAELGDSAVYLCASSLGAGTPGEQYFGPGTRLTVT.

CDR3 bases: TGTGCCAGCAGCACCGGACTAGCGGGAATACACGAGCAGTACTTC. Protein product: CASSTGLAGIHEQYF. The chain carries TRBV5-6 and TRBJ2-7; 12 bases line up with TRBD2. Trimming took 4 bases from V and 5 from J; bases not matched to a gene: 7. Germline assignment: CDR1 SGHDT and CDR2 YYEEEE. This CDR3 is built from 15 residues.

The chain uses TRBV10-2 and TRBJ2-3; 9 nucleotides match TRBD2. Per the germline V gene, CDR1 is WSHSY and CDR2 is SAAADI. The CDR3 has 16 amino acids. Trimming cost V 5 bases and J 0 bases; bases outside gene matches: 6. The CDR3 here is CASSQPSGTSTDTQYF. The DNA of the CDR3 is TGCGCCAGCAGTCAGCCTAGCGGGACTAGCACAGATACGCAGTATTTT.

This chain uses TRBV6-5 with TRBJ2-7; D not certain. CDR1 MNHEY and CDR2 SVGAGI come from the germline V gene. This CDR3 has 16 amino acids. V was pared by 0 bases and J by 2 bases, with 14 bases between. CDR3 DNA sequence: TGTGCCAGCAGTTACTCTTTCCAGGATTATGCCTACGAGCAGTACTTC. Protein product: CASSYSFQDYAYEQYF.

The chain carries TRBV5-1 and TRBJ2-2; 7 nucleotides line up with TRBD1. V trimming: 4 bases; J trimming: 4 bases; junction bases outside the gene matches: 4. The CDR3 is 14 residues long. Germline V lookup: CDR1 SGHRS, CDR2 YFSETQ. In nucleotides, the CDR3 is TGCGCCAGCAGCGACAGGGCGGGCACCGGGGAGCTGTTTTTT. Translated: CASSDRAGTGELFF.

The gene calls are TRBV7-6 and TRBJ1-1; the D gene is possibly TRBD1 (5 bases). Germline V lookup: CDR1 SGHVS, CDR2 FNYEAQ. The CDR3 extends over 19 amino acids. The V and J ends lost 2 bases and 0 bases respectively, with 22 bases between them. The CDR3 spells CASSLRAPQKQVMNTEAFF. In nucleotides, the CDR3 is TGTGCCAGCAGCTTAAGGGCCCCCCAGAAACAGGTAATGAACACTGAAGCTTTCTTT.

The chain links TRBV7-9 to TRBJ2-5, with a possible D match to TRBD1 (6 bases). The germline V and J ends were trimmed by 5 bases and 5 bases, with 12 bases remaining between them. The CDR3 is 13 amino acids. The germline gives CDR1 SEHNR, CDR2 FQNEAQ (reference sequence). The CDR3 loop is CASSNRDVETQYF. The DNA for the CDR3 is TGTGCCAGCAGCAACAGGGACGTCGAGACCCAGTACTTC.

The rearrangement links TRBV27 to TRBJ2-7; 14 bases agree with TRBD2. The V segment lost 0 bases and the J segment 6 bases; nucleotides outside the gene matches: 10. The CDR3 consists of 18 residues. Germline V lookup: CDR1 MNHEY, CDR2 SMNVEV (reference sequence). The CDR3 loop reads CASSLSIPGLAGVLEQYF. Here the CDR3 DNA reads TGTGCCAGCAGTTTATCGATCCCGGGACTAGCGGGAGTACTCGAGCAGTACTTC.

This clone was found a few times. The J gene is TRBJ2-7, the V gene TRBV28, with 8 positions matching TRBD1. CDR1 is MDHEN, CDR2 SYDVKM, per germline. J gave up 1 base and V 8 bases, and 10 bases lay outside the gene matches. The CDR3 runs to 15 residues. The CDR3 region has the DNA TGTGCCAGCTCACCCGGGACAGGTCATTCCTACGAGCAGTACTTC. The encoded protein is CASSPGTGHSYEQYF.

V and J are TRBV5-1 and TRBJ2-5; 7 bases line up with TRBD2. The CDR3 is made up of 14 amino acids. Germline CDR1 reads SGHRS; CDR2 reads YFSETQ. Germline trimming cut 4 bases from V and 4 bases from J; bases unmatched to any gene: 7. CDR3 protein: CASSGGGPGETQYF. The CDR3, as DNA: TGCGCCAGCAGCGGGGGAGGGCCAGGAGAGACCCAGTACTTC.

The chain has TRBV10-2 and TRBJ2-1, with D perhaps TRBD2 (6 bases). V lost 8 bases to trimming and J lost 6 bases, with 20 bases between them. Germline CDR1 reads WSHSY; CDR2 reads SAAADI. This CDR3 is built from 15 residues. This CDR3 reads CASGPPSAGFNEQFF. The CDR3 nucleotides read TGCGCCAGCGGACCCCCTTCCGCGGGGTTCAATGAGCAGTTCTTC.

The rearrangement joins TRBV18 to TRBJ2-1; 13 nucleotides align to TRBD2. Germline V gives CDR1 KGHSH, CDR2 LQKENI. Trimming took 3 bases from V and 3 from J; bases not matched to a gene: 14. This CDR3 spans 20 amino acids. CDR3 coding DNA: TGTGCCAGCTCACCGTTAGGGGCCGGACTAGCGGGAGTGCGCTACAATGAGCAGTTCTTC. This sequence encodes CASSPLGAGLAGVRYNEQFF.

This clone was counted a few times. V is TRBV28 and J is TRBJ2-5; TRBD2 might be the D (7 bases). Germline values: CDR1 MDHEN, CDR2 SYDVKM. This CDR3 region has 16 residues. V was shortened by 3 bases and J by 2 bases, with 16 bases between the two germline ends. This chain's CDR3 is CASSFLRGGAQETQYF. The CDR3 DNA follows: TGTGCCAGCAGTTTCCTTAGGGGGGGAGCACAAGAGACCCAGTACTTC. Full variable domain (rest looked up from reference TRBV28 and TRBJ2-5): DVKVTQSSRYLVKRTGEKVFLECVQDMDHENMFWYRQDPGLGLRLIYFSYDVKMKEKGDIPEGYSVSREKKERFSLILESASTNQTSMYLCASSFLRGGAQETQYFGPGTRLLVL.

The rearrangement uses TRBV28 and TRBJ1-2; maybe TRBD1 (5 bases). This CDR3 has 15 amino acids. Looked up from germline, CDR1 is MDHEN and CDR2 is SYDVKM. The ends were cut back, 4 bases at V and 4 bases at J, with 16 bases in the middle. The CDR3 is CASSSAAGYPYGYTF. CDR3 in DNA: TGTGCCAGCAGTTCCGCGGCAGGGTATCCCTATGGCTACACCTTC.

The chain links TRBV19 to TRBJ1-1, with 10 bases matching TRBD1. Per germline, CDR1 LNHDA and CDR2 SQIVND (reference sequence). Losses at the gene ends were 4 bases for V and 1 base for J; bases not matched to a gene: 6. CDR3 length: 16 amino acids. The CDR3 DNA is TGTGCCAGTAGTACCCGACAGGGGGCGGCGAACACTGAAGCTTTCTTT. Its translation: CASSTRQGAANTEAFF.

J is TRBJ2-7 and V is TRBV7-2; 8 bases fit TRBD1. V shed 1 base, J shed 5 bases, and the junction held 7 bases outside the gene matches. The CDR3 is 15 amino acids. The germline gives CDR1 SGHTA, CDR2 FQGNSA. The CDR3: CASSLGAGGLDEQYF. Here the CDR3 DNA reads TGTGCCAGCAGCTTAGGGGCAGGGGGCCTCGACGAGCAGTACTTC.